Listed below are T cell receptor beta chains from one sample, sequenced in a study of cytomegalovirus exposure and HLA in healthy donors. Clones were sequenced by immunoSEQ multiplex PCR, and TCRdb holds only the in-frame ones, with some missing. There are 140,000 to 150,000 clones in the sample; approximately 80% occur only once, and around 2.5% lies in the top ten. Sequencing was carried out using PBMCs. The receptors stem from a woman between 18 and 30 years old in good health and CMV-seropositive. The CDR3 runs from the conserved cysteine through the conserved F or W. The order of the fields is J gene, clone size, D gene, V gene, CDR3 DNA, CDR3 protein. D genes are given only for firm matches. Size is omitted from some rows. Given values are once, few, many or a class for expanded clones.

TRBJ2-7 | few | TRBD2 | TRBV9 | TGTGCCAGCAGCCCTAGCGGGGGGTTCTCCTACGAGCAGTACTTC | CASSPSGGFSYEQYF
TRBJ2-7 | NA | NA | TRBV10-3 | TGTGCCATCAGCGAGGAGAACTACGAACAGTACTTC | CAISEENYEQYF
TRBJ1-1 | NA | NA | TRBV29-1 | TGCAGCGTTGAACTGGGGGGGGCGCGGAACACTGAAGCTTTCTTT | CSVELGGARNTEAFF
TRBJ1-1 | NA | NA | TRBV6-5 | TGTGCCAGCAGTTACGCTCTAAACACTGAAGCTTTCTTT | CASSYALNTEAFF
TRBJ1-1 | NA | NA | TRBV2 | TGTGCCAGCAGTGGAAATTCCGGGACTGAAGCTTTCTTT | CASSGNSGTEAFF
TRBJ1-2 | NA | NA | TRBV5-4 | TGTGCCAGCAGCTTTGAAGGGACATCCCACTGGCATGGCTACACCTTC | CASSFEGTSHWHGYTF
TRBJ1-2 | NA | NA | TRBV30 | TGTGCCTGGAGGACGGACAGAGTATATGGCTACACCTTC | CAWRTDRVYGYTF
TRBJ1-1 | NA | TRBD1 | TRBV7-9 | TGTGCCAGCAGCCTTGGAGGGACAGGGGTTAACGCTGAAGCTTTCTTT | CASSLGGTGVNAEAFF
TRBJ2-3 | few | NA | TRBV6-5 | TGTGCCAGCAGTCTCTTAGCGAGGGATACGCAGTATTTT | CASSLLARDTQYF
TRBJ2-7 | NA | TRBD2 | TRBV2 | TGTGCCAGCAGTCCCCTCACAGCGGGGGTCAAGTACGAGCAGTACTTC | CASSPLTAGVKYEQYF
TRBJ2-7 | NA | TRBD1 | TRBV4-1 | TGCGCCAGCAGCCTTTACACCGGGACAGGAACCTACGAGCAGTACTTC | CASSLYTGTGTYEQYF
TRBJ1-6 | few | NA | TRBV5-1 | TGCGCCAGCAGCTTGGCCGGGGGTACTAATTCACCCCTCCACTTT | CASSLAGGTNSPLHF
TRBJ2-7 | NA | TRBD1 | TRBV7-6 | TGTGCCAGCAGCTTAGTGGGGACAGGGGTGCGCCACGAGCAGTACTTC | CASSLVGTGVRHEQYF
TRBJ1-2 | NA | NA | TRBV5-6 | TGTGCCAGCAGCCTTACCGGGACATCAGCTAACTATGGCTACACCTTC | CASSLTGTSANYGYTF
TRBJ1-4 | NA | NA | TRBV6-1 | TGTGCCAGCCGCTACCGGGAAAAACTGTTTTTT | CASRYREKLFF
TRBJ1-5 | NA | NA | TRBV27 | TGTGCCAGCAGTTTGTCCGGGAATCAGCCCCAGCATTTT | CASSLSGNQPQHF
TRBJ1-5 | NA | TRBD1 | TRBV6-1 | TGTGCCAGCAGTGGTGACAGGGAGAGACAGCCCCAGCATTTT | CASSGDRERQPQHF
TRBJ2-7 | NA | NA | TRBV9 | TGTGCCAGCAGCGTGTCAGGGGTACACGAGCAGTACTTC | CASSVSGVHEQYF
TRBJ1-3 | NA | NA | TRBV19 | TGTGCCAGTGGAGCAAACTCTGGAAACACCATATATTTT | CASGANSGNTIYF
TRBJ2-5 | NA | NA | TRBV14 | TGTGCCAGCAGCACCCGACAGCATCAAGAGACCCAGTACTTC | CASSTRQHQETQYF
TRBJ2-1 | NA | NA | TRBV4-3 | TGCGCCAGCAGCCTAGGCGGATTTTCCTACAATGAGCAGTTCTTC | CASSLGGFSYNEQFF
TRBJ1-4 | NA | NA | TRBV7-8 | TGTGCCAGCAGCCCCTACGAGGGTTTTAATGAAAAACTGTTTTTT | CASSPYEGFNEKLFF
TRBJ2-1 | NA | TRBD2 | TRBV11-3 | TGTGCCAGCAGCTCTGGACTAGCGGGGGGGCCCCCCTACAATGAGCAGTTCTTC | CASSSGLAGGPPYNEQFF
TRBJ2-7 | NA | NA | TRBV11-2 | TGTGCCAGCAGCTTAGTAGGGGGGGACTACGAGCAGTACTTC | CASSLVGGDYEQYF
TRBJ1-3 | NA | NA | TRBV7-9 | TGTGCCAGCAGCCCAGGTCGTAGGGGATTAACTGGAAACACCATATATTTT | CASSPGRRGLTGNTIYF
TRBJ1-6 | NA | NA | TRBV18 | TGTGCCAGCTCACCTCAGGGGCGTGGAGATAATTCACCCCTCCACTTT | CASSPQGRGDNSPLHF
TRBJ2-5 | NA | NA | TRBV7-9 | TGTGCCAGCAGCTTAGCCGGGGTTGGGCAAGAGACCCAGTACTTC | CASSLAGVGQETQYF
TRBJ2-1 | NA | TRBD2 | TRBV27 | TGTGCCAGCATCCCTCCGGGACTAGCGGGGGGGGAGAGCTCCTACAATGAGCAGTTCTTC | CASIPPGLAGGESSYNEQFF
TRBJ1-6 | few | TRBD1 | TRBV30 | TGTGCCTGGGACAGGGGACAACCCTTCTCCTATAATTCACCCCTCCACTTT | CAWDRGQPFSYNSPLHF
TRBJ2-2 | NA | NA | TRBV6-5 | TGTGCCAGCAGTAAAACAGGGAACACCGGGGAGCTGTTTTTT | CASSKTGNTGELFF
TRBJ2-3 | NA | NA | TRBV5-6 | TGTGCCAGCAGCCTTACAGGGAAAGGAACAGATACGCAGTATTTT | CASSLTGKGTDTQYF
TRBJ2-3 | NA | TRBD1 | TRBV28 | TGTGCCAGCAGTCTTTCCATTACAGGGGGGTTTGGCACAGATACGCAGTATTTT | CASSLSITGGFGTDTQYF
TRBJ2-4 | NA | TRBD2 | TRBV6-6 | TGTGCCAGCAGTAACCTACTAGCGGGGGCCAAAAACATTCAGTACTTC | CASSNLLAGAKNIQYF
TRBJ1-2 | NA | TRBD1 | TRBV4-2 | TGTGCCAGCAGCCAAGATGGGAAGCGGACAGGGGCCTATGGCTACACCTTC | CASSQDGKRTGAYGYTF
TRBJ1-1 | NA | TRBD1 | TRBV19 | TGTGCCAGTAGCTACAGGGGCAGCAGGACTGAAGCTTTCTTT | CASSYRGSRTEAFF
TRBJ1-1 | NA | TRBD1 | TRBV11-3 | TGTGCCAGCAGCTTAGGGACAGGCATGAACACTGAAGCTTTCTTT | CASSLGTGMNTEAFF
TRBJ1-2 | NA | NA | TRBV6-5 | TGTGCCAGCAGTCCCCTCGGGGGGAGGGACTATGGCTACACCTTC | CASSPLGGRDYGYTF
TRBJ2-7 | NA | TRBD1 | TRBV9 | TGTGCCAGCAGCGTAGAAGGGACAGGGGGAAACGAGCAGTACTTC | CASSVEGTGGNEQYF
TRBJ1-4 | NA | TRBD1 | TRBV5-6 | TGTGCCAGCACCCCAGGGGGCGCGGGTAATGAAAAACTGTTTTTT | CASTPGGAGNEKLFF
TRBJ2-2 | NA | NA | TRBV25-1 | TGTGCCAGCAGTGCCCCACTCGGGGAGCTGTTTTTT | CASSAPLGELFF
TRBJ1-5 | NA | TRBD1 | TRBV6-1 | TGTGCCAGCAGCTTGACAGGGGGCAATCAGCCCCAGCATTTT | CASSLTGGNQPQHF
TRBJ1-5 | NA | NA | TRBV6-1 | TGTGCCAGCAGAAGACAGGCCGAGGGACAGCCCCAGCATTTT | CASRRQAEGQPQHF
TRBJ1-5 | NA | TRBD1 | TRBV19 | TGTGCCAGTAGTATCAAGGGACAGGGAAATCAGCCCCAGCATTTT | CASSIKGQGNQPQHF
TRBJ2-3 | NA | NA | TRBV10-3 | TGTGCCATCAGCAGAGGGTCGGCGGGCACAGATACGCAGTATTTT | CAISRGSAGTDTQYF
TRBJ1-2 | few | TRBD1 | TRBV29-1 | TGCAGCGTTGAAGGAGGTATAGGGGGCAACTATGGCTACACCTTC | CSVEGGIGGNYGYTF
TRBJ2-1 | few | NA | TRBV5-4 | TGTGCCAGCAGGGCGACAGGTGGGTTCTACAATGAGCAGTTCTTC | CASRATGGFYNEQFF
TRBJ1-5 | NA | NA | TRBV27 | TGTGCCAGCAGTTTGGAGAACAGGGTTGGTCAGCCCCAGCATTTT | CASSLENRVGQPQHF
TRBJ1-6 | NA | TRBD1 | TRBV27 | TGTGCCAGCAGTACGGGGACAGGTTATAATTCACCCCTCCACTTT | CASSTGTGYNSPLHF
TRBJ2-3 | NA | TRBD1 | TRBV6-1 | TGTGCCAGCAGACCTGCGACAGGGAGAGGGGATACGCAGTATTTT | CASRPATGRGDTQYF
TRBJ2-2 | NA | TRBD1 | TRBV9 | TGTGCCAGCAGCGTAGCTTGGGGGACAGGGGGTAACGCCGGGGAGCTGTTTTTT | CASSVAWGTGGNAGELFF
TRBJ1-5 | NA | TRBD1 | TRBV28 | TGTGCCAGCAGTTTTACAGGGGGGATTTCTCAGCCCCAGCATTTT | CASSFTGGISQPQHF
TRBJ2-2 | NA | NA | TRBV6-5 | TGTGCCAGCAGCGCGGGGTACACCGGGGAGCTGTTTTTT | CASSAGYTGELFF
TRBJ2-3 | NA | NA | TRBV7-9 | TGTGCCAGCAGCTTGGACAGACTGGCCACAGATACGCAGTATTTT | CASSLDRLATDTQYF
TRBJ2-3 | NA | NA | TRBV14 | TGTGCCAGCAGCGGGGCGGCGACGCAGTATTTT | CASSGAATQYF
TRBJ2-7 | NA | TRBD1 | TRBV6-1 | TGTGCCAGCAGTGCAGGACAGGGAAAAGTTTGGGAGCAGTACTTC | CASSAGQGKVWEQYF
TRBJ2-1 | NA | TRBD1 | TRBV18 | TGTGCCAGCTCACCACCGGCAGGGGGCAACAATGAGCAGTTCTTC | CASSPPAGGNNEQFF
TRBJ2-7 | NA | TRBD1 | TRBV7-8 | TGTGCCAGCAGCGCCGGGACAGGGGGCCTTCACTCCTACGAGCAGTACTTC | CASSAGTGGLHSYEQYF
TRBJ1-5 | NA | NA | TRBV7-2 | TGTGCCAGCAGTATAACACCTGGTAGCAATCAGCCCCAGCATTTT | CASSITPGSNQPQHF
TRBJ1-1 | NA | NA | TRBV10-3 | TGTGCCATCAGCAGGGAAACGAACACTGAAGCTTTCTTT | CAISRETNTEAFF